The source of this T cell receptor (beta chain) is a study of shared clonotypes between healthy human individuals. Looking at the study overall: A few men and a couple of women, aged 18 to 49, were donors. For every donor, three CD4 naive, three CD4 memory, two CD8 naive and one CD8 memory plates were used. Overall study findings and caveats: A reduction in generation probabilities was seen for non-shared clonotypes relative to those shared by all four donors. Clonotype sharing among donors, it was expected, would be affected by sequencing depth.

About this clone itself: Its antigen remains unknown.

The assay was immunoSEQ multiplex PCR, and TCRdb's table has in-frame clones only and misses some. The sample contains about 640,000 clones, about three quarters of which appear only once. Sequencing used memory CD4+ T cells sorted from blood. Subset of the sample: CD45RA-negative fraction. This sequence was found in a woman in her 30s in good health.

The CDR3 nucleotides are TGTGCCAGCAGGCATCTAGGTTACGAGCAGTACTTC. Translating gives CASRHLGYEQYF. The gene calls are TRBV11-2 and TRBJ2-7, with unresolved D. V was clipped by 6 bases and J by 4 bases, with 10 bases between them. Germline V lookup: CDR1 SGHAT, CDR2 FQNNGV. The CDR3 sequence is 12 residues long. The entire variable domain, with the rest obtained from reference TRBV11-2 and TRBJ2-7, is as follows: EAGVAQSPRYKIIEKRQSVAFWCNPISGHATLYWYQQILGQGPKLLIQFQNNGVVDDSQLPKDRFSAERLKGVDSTLKIQPAKLEDSAVYLCASRHLGYEQYFGPGTRLTVT.